The 18 T cell receptor beta chains reported below all come from one sample, sequenced in a study of OX40 agonist ivuxolimab in advanced cancers. The protocol was immunoSEQ multiplex PCR, while the TCRdb copy is restricted to in-frame clones and leaves out a portion. The sample yields 99,000 or so clones, about 80% seen once. The starting material was CD4+ or CD8+ T cells sorted from blood, obtained in a trial of the OX40 agonist ivuxolimab. These receptors all stem from an adult with an advanced solid tumor such as melanoma, head and neck, liver or kidney cancer.

The chain employs TRBV7-2 and TRBJ2-7, with D unclear. Trimming took off 8 bases at V and 6 bases at J, with 17 bases between the two ends. Germline V gene sequence: CDR1 SGHTA, CDR2 FQGNSA. This CDR3 is 13 amino acids long. CDR3 in amino acids: CASRADRWSEQYF. The CDR3 nucleotides read TGTGCCAGCCGGGCGGATCGTTGGTCCGAGCAGTACTTC.

This chain connects TRBV7-2 to TRBJ1-2, with TRBD1 as a possible D gene (5 bases). V lost 0 bases, J lost 2 bases, and 10 bases lay in between. From germline, CDR1 is SGHTA and CDR2 FQGNSA. The length of the CDR3 is 15 residues. The CDR3 DNA reads as TGTGCCAGCAGCTTAGCTGGGGCGGTCAACTATGGCTACACCTTC. Translation gives CASSLAGAVNYGYTF.

The chain recombines TRBV6-1 with TRBJ1-3; D not certain. Trimming pared 9 bases from V and 0 bases from J, leaving 12 bases between. Germline V gene lookup returns CDR1 MNHNS and CDR2 SASEGT. This CDR3 spans 14 amino acids. CDR3 nucleotide sequence: TGTGCCAGTGAAGAGGGCTCCTCTGGAAACACCATATATTTT. Protein product: CASEEGSSGNTIYF.

The chain links TRBV19 to TRBJ1-6; D is possibly TRBD1 (5 bases). This CDR3 region has 14 residues. The germline V gene has CDR1 LNHDA and CDR2 SQIVND (reference sequence). Trimming cost V 3 bases and J 8 bases, with 11 bases left between them. This CDR3 is CASSIGGLDSPLHF. In DNA form, the CDR3 reads TGTGCCAGTAGTATCGGGGGTTTGGATTCACCCCTCCACTTT.

A single count supports this clone. V gene TRBV6-5 combines with J gene TRBJ2-7, with 8 bases that match TRBD1. This CDR3 spans 14 amino acids. V was clipped by 5 bases and J by 5 bases; unmatched bases: 8. Germline V gives CDR1 MNHEY, CDR2 SVGAGI. The DNA of the CDR3 is TGTGCCAGCAGTCTCCCGGGACAGGTTAACGAGCAGTACTTC. This codes for CASSLPGQVNEQYF.

The V call is TRBV4-1, the J call TRBJ2-3; D gene unclear. Germline loops: CDR1 MGHRA, CDR2 YSYEKL. The CDR3 consists of 17 residues. Trimming took off 0 bases at V and 0 bases at J, with 13 bases between the two ends. The chain's CDR3 is CASSQDVPWTSTDTQYF. The CDR3 DNA follows: TGCGCCAGCAGCCAAGACGTCCCGTGGACGAGCACAGATACGCAGTATTTT.

The rearrangement links TRBV29-1 to TRBJ2-2, with 13 bases lining up with TRBD2. J lost 6 bases, V lost 1 base, and 8 bases had no gene match. The CDR3 runs 17 residues. CDR1 and CDR2 from the germline V gene are SQVTM and ANQGSEA. CDR3 in amino acids: CSVEGVLAGGRAGELFF. CDR3 nucleotide sequence: TGCAGCGTTGAAGGTGTACTAGCGGGAGGGAGAGCCGGGGAGCTGTTTTTT.

The chain combines TRBV6-5 with TRBJ2-2; no clear D gene. Trimming left V 3 bases short and J 3 bases short, with 2 bases between. Germline V lookup: CDR1 MNHEY, CDR2 SVGAGI. There are 12 residues in the CDR3. This CDR3 is CASSYHTGELFF. The CDR3 coding sequence is TGTGCCAGCAGTTATCACACCGGGGAGCTGTTTTTT.

A word on this clone: The same CDR3 can be traced to other DNA sequences in this sample. The rearrangement uses TRBV5-4 and TRBJ2-3; TRBD2 aligns across 15 bases. Germline lookup yields CDR1 SGHNT and CDR2 YYREEE (reference sequence). This CDR3 has 17 residues. Germline trimming cut 3 bases from V and 3 bases from J; bases unmatched to any gene: 5. The CDR3 sequence: CASSSGLAGGRTDTQYF. The CDR3 DNA reads TGTGCCAGCAGCTCCGGACTAGCGGGGGGGCGTACAGATACGCAGTATTTT.

V gene TRBV30 combines with J gene TRBJ1-1, with a weak D call TRBD1 (5 bases). The CDR3 loop spans 14 amino acids. Germline assignment: CDR1 GTSNPN and CDR2 SVGIG (reference sequence). With 0 bases removed from V and 4 bases from J, the gap between germline ends came to 12 bases. In nucleotides, the CDR3 is TGTGCCTGGAGTGTCCTCAGGGCGGGCACTGAAGCTTTCTTT. Protein sequence: CAWSVLRAGTEAFF.

The chain combines TRBV30 with TRBJ1-6, with D perhaps matching TRBD1 (6 bases). Deletions cut 2 bases from V and 7 bases from J, with 9 bases between. The CDR3 extends over 13 amino acids. Germline V lookup: CDR1 GTSNPN, CDR2 SVGIG (reference sequence). The CDR3 spells CAWSPGQNSPLHF. CDR3 nucleotides: TGTGCCTGGAGTCCCGGACAGAATTCACCCCTCCACTTT. Full variable domain (rest looked up from reference TRBV30 and TRBJ1-6): SQTIHQWPATLVQPVGSPLSLECTVEGTSNPNLYWYRQAAGRGLQLLFYSVGIGQISSEVPQNLSASRPQDRQFILSSKKLLLSDSGFYLCAWSPGQNSPLHFGNGTRLTVT.

The genes are TRBV6-1 and TRBJ2-7; either TRBD1 or TRBD2 may fit D (5 bases each). CDR3 length equals 11 residues. CDR1 and CDR2 (germline): MNHNS, SASEGT. V lost 10 bases to trimming and J lost 3 bases, with 10 bases between them. In DNA form, the CDR3 reads TGTGCCACCCGGGACCTCTACGAGCAGTACTTC. Its translation is CATRDLYEQYF.

The chain carries TRBV21-1 and TRBJ2-7; the D call TRBD1 from the table was never checked on the DNA. TRBV21-1 counts as a pseudogene. The CDR3 runs to 16 residues. CDR3 sequence reads: CASSKREDRAFYEQYF. CDR3 DNA sequence: TGTGCCAGCAGCAAACGGGAGGACAGGGCGTTCTACGAGCAGTACTTC.

This chain links TRBV9 with TRBJ1-2, with unresolved D. Germline CDR1 SGDLS, CDR2 YYNGEE. The CDR3 extends over 15 amino acids. The V end lost 4 bases, the J end lost 6 bases, and 19 bases lay between the germline ends. The CDR3: CASSPREGAMDGYTF. DNA for the CDR3: TGTGCCAGCAGCCCCCGTGAGGGCGCCATGGATGGCTACACCTTC.

V gene TRBV5-1 combines with J gene TRBJ1-6, with D uncertain. The CDR3 runs 15 residues. The germline gives CDR1 SGHRS, CDR2 YFSETQ. With 2 bases removed from V and 5 bases from J, the gap between germline ends came to 11 bases. CDR3 amino acids: CASSLSGRDNSPLHF. CDR3 DNA: TGCGCCAGCAGCTTATCGGGGAGGGATAATTCACCCCTCCACTTT.

The rearrangement links TRBV19 to TRBJ2-3; 7 bases fit TRBD2. V dropped 4 bases and J dropped 5; count of bases not matched to a gene: 9. The CDR3 contains 15 residues. The germline gives CDR1 LNHDA, CDR2 SQIVND (reference sequence). CDR3 region: CASSTSGGGRDTQYF. The CDR3 DNA sequence: TGTGCCAGTAGTACTTCCGGGGGAGGGCGAGATACGCAGTATTTT.

The J gene is TRBJ2-5, the V gene TRBV6-5; 7 bases are a match to TRBD2. V was pared by 10 bases and J by 5 bases, with 10 bases of the junction left unmatched. Germline lookup yields CDR1 MNHEY and CDR2 SVGAGI. The CDR3 runs 13 residues. The CDR3 DNA reads TGTGCCACCGCGGGAGTCCCGCGGGAGACCCAGTACTTC. Translating it yields CATAGVPRETQYF.

The V gene is TRBV2, the J gene TRBJ1-2, with 7 positions matching TRBD1. Germline CDR1 SNHLY, CDR2 FYNNEI. The CDR3 runs 13 residues. The ends lost 6 bases at V and 2 bases at J; junction bases unmatched: 3. CDR3 bases: TGTGCCAGCAGGGGGGACAGCAACTATGGCTACACCTTC. It specifies CASRGDSNYGYTF.